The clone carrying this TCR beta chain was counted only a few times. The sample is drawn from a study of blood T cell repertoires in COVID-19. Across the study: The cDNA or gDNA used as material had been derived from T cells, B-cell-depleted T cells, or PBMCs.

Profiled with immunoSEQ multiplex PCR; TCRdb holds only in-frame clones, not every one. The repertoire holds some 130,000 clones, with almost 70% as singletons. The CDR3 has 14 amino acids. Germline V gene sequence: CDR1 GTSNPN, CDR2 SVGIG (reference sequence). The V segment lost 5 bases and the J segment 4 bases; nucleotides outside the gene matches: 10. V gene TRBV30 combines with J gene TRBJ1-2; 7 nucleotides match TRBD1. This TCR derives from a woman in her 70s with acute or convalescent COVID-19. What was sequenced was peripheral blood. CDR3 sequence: CAWATNSGGYGYTF. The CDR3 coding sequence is TGTGCCTGGGCGACTAACTCAGGGGGCTATGGCTACACCTTC. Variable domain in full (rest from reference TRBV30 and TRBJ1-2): SQTIHQWPATLVQPVGSPLSLECTVEGTSNPNLYWYRQAAGRGLQLLFYSVGIGQISSEVPQNLSASRPQDRQFILSSKKLLLSDSGFYLCAWATNSGGYGYTFGSGTRLTVV.